The clone carrying this T cell receptor (beta chain) has more than one count but fewer than ten. Its target is unknown. Assay used: immunoSEQ multiplex PCR; TCRdb lists only in-frame clones, some missing. The sample holds about 700,000 clones; approximately 79% are singletons and the top ten take 1.5% to 2%. Germline V gene data show CDR1 as MNHNY and CDR2 as SVGAGI (reference sequence). V was shortened by 7 bases and J by 2 bases, with 12 bases between the two germline ends. The CDR3 spans 14 residues. The study separated CD4+ cells into CD45RA+ naive and CD45RA-negative memory subsets. The sample belongs to a study of shared clonotypes between healthy human individuals. Findings and limits, study-wide: Among donors, sharing of clonotypes was expected to be affected by sequencing depth. Memory subsets had estimated richness that was generally smaller than that of naive subsets.

The TCR comes from a young woman in good health. The source material was memory CD4+ T cells sorted from blood. This sample's subset: CD45RA-negative fraction. The chain combines TRBV6-6 with TRBJ1-3; a weak D match, TRBD1 (5 bases). DNA for the CDR3: TGTGCCAGCAAAGGAGGACACGCTGGAAACACCATATATTTT. Translation gives CASKGGHAGNTIYF.